This is a list of T cell receptor beta chains from one sample in a study of shared clonotypes between healthy human individuals. Profiling relied on immunoSEQ multiplex PCR, and the TCRdb table lists in-frame clones only, not all of them. The table includes fewer than 1 million clones, 96% detected once. The source material was naive CD8+ T cells sorted from blood. The receptors were gathered from a man aged 25 to 40 in good health. Both conserved end residues are part of each CDR3. Each record gives: J gene, D gene, V gene, clone size, CDR3 protein, CDR3 DNA. A D gene is named only where the DNA matches it firmly. Not all rows give a size; the values are once, few, many and, for expanded clones, a class.

J: TRBJ1-2
D: .
V: TRBV7-2
size: .
CDR3: CASSYRVDYGYTF
DNA: TGTGCCAGCAGTTACAGGGTTGACTATGGCTACACCTTC

J: TRBJ2-4
D: .
V: TRBV6-5
size: .
CDR3: CASSYGAGEEYF
DNA: TGTGCCAGCAGTTACGGGGCAGGTGAGGAGTACTTC

J: TRBJ2-7
D: TRBD1
V: TRBV29-1
size: .
CDR3: CSFRDRLYEQYF
DNA: TGCAGCTTCCGGGACAGGCTCTACGAGCAGTACTTC

J: TRBJ2-2
D: .
V: TRBV19
size: .
CDR3: CASSILSTGELFF
DNA: TGTGCCAGTAGTATCTTGAGCACCGGGGAGCTGTTTTTT

J: TRBJ2-7
D: TRBD2
V: TRBV27
size: .
CDR3: CASSYKGLAAYEQYF
DNA: TGTGCCAGCAGTTACAAGGGACTAGCGGCCTACGAGCAGTACTTC

J: TRBJ2-1
D: TRBD2
V: TRBV9
size: .
CDR3: CASSAAGEQFF
DNA: TGTGCCAGCAGCGCAGCGGGAGAGCAGTTCTTC

J: TRBJ2-1
D: .
V: TRBV27
size: .
CDR3: CASSRGTPKYNEQFF
DNA: TGTGCCAGCAGTCGAGGGACACCCAAGTACAATGAGCAGTTCTTC

J: TRBJ1-4
D: .
V: TRBV6-1
size: .
CDR3: CASSEFLQEAEKLFF
DNA: TGTGCCAGCAGTGAATTCTTACAGGAGGCCGAAAAACTGTTTTTT

J: TRBJ2-3
D: .
V: TRBV9
size: .
CDR3: CASSDPLLGADTQYF
DNA: TGTGCCAGCAGTGACCCTCTCCTAGGGGCAGATACGCAGTATTTT

J: TRBJ2-3
D: .
V: TRBV5-1
size: .
CDR3: CASSLVGLDTQYF
DNA: TGCGCCAGCAGCTTGGTTGGGTTAGATACGCAGTATTTT

J: TRBJ1-2
D: .
V: TRBV27
size: .
CDR3: CASSLSRGWGYTF
DNA: TGTGCCAGCAGTTTATCGAGGGGCTGGGGCTACACCTTC

J: TRBJ1-5
D: .
V: TRBV4-3
size: once
CDR3: CASSQDRGGGQPQHF
DNA: TGCGCCAGCAGCCAAGATCGTGGAGGGGGTCAGCCCCAGCATTTT

J: TRBJ2-7
D: TRBD1
V: TRBV5-1
size: .
CDR3: CASSLAQGADHEQYF
DNA: TGCGCCAGCAGCTTGGCCCAGGGGGCGGACCACGAGCAGTACTTC

J: TRBJ2-7
D: TRBD1
V: TRBV13
size: .
CDR3: CASRLTGDNEQYF
DNA: TGTGCCAGCCGTCTGACAGGGGATAACGAGCAGTACTTC

J: TRBJ2-3
D: .
V: TRBV27
size: .
CDR3: CASSLSAGGTDTQYF
DNA: TGTGCCAGCAGTTTAAGCGCGGGTGGCACAGATACGCAGTATTTT

J: TRBJ2-1
D: TRBD1
V: TRBV10-3
size: once
CDR3: CAIRGQGSDEQFF
DNA: TGTGCCATCAGAGGACAGGGGTCGGATGAGCAGTTCTTC

J: TRBJ1-1
D: .
V: TRBV13
size: .
CDR3: CASSSAGPTEAFF
DNA: TGTGCCAGCAGCTCGGCGGGGCCGACTGAAGCTTTCTTT

J: TRBJ2-7
D: TRBD2
V: TRBV6-5
size: .
CDR3: CASSTGTSGYEQYF
DNA: TGTGCCAGCAGTACCGGGACTAGCGGGTACGAGCAGTACTTC

J: TRBJ2-7
D: .
V: TRBV7-9
size: .
CDR3: CASSLWDKNYEQYF
DNA: TGTGCCAGCAGCTTATGGGACAAAAACTACGAGCAGTACTTC

J: TRBJ2-7
D: .
V: TRBV7-8
size: .
CDR3: CASSRGGYEQYF
DNA: TGTGCCAGCAGCAGAGGGGGCTACGAGCAGTACTTC

J: TRBJ1-2
D: TRBD1
V: TRBV5-5
size: .
CDR3: CASNIDRDGYTF
DNA: TGTGCCAGCAACATAGACAGGGATGGCTACACCTTC

J: TRBJ2-7
D: .
V: TRBV23-1
size: .
CDR3: CAAEGSLTYEQYF
DNA: TGCGCCGCGGAGGGCAGCTTGACCTACGAGCAGTACTTC

J: TRBJ2-5
D: TRBD2
V: TRBV2
size: .
CDR3: CASSEMGLAALLQETQYF
DNA: TGTGCCAGCAGTGAAATGGGACTAGCGGCCCTGCTCCAAGAGACCCAGTACTTC

J: TRBJ2-1
D: .
V: TRBV29-1
size: .
CDR3: CSVVGESSYNEQFF
DNA: TGCAGCGTGGTCGGGGAGAGCTCCTACAATGAGCAGTTCTTC

J: TRBJ2-3
D: .
V: TRBV19
size: .
CDR3: CASSIEGQQSDTQYF
DNA: TGTGCCAGTAGTATAGAAGGCCAGCAGTCTGATACGCAGTATTTT

J: TRBJ2-2
D: TRBD1
V: TRBV7-2
size: .
CDR3: CASSQPGTANTGELFF
DNA: TGTGCCAGCAGCCAACCCGGGACAGCGAACACCGGGGAGCTGTTTTTT

J: TRBJ2-2
D: TRBD1
V: TRBV7-7
size: .
CDR3: CASSRSREGAVKWTGELFF
DNA: TGTGCCAGCAGCCGAAGTAGAGAGGGGGCGGTTAAATGGACCGGGGAGCTGTTTTTT

J: TRBJ2-5
D: TRBD2
V: TRBV18
size: .
CDR3: CASSLFGLAGTIQETQYF
DNA: TGTGCCAGCTCACTATTCGGACTAGCGGGAACTATCCAAGAGACCCAGTACTTC